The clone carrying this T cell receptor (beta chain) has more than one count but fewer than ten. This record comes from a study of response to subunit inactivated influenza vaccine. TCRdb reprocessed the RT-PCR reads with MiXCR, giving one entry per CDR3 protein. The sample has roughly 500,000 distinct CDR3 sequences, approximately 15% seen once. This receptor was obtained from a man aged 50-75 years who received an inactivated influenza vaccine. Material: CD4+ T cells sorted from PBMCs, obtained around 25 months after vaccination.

The CDR3 DNA follows: TGTGCCAGCAGCCCGACTAGCGTTCTGAGCTCCTACAATGAGCAGTTCTTC. Translating it yields CASSPTSVLSSYNEQFF. The rearrangement joins TRBV7-9 to TRBJ2-1; TRBD2 aligns across 8 bases. The CDR3 sequence is 17 residues long. With V trimmed by 5 bases and J by 0 bases, 9 bases remained unmatched. Germline-derived CDR1 and CDR2 are SEHNR and FQNEAQ (reference sequence).